The 28 T cell receptor beta chains listed next were all sequenced from one sample in a study of T cell responses to AZD1222 COVID-19 vaccine. Libraries were prepared by immunoSEQ multiplex PCR; TCRdb keeps only in-frame clonotypes and omits some of them. The top ten hold approximately 10% of the sample, which has 150,000 to 200,000 clones, roughly 88% seen once. The source material was peripheral blood, sampled 28 days after the second AZD1222 dose. The receptors shown here come from an adult who received the AZD1222 COVID-19 vaccine.

V usage is TRBV4-2 and J usage is TRBJ1-6; D perhaps matches TRBD1 (6 bases). Per the germline V gene, CDR1 is LGHNA and CDR2 is YNFKEQ. V gave up 2 bases and J gave up 10 bases, with 9 bases separating them. The CDR3 is 13 residues long. The CDR3 here is CASSQTGTSPLHF. CDR3 sequence (DNA): TGTGCCAGCAGCCAAACAGGGACCTCACCCCTCCACTTT.

The chain recombines TRBV3-1 (or the pseudogene TRBV3-2) with TRBJ2-2; tentatively, D is TRBD2 (6 bases). The germline CDR1 and CDR2 sequences are LGHDT and YNNKEL (reference sequence). V was trimmed by 2 bases and J by 8 bases, leaving 24 bases between them. The CDR3 runs 18 residues. CDR3 sequence: CASSQYPLRRGVTGELFF. For the CDR3, the DNA is TGTGCCAGCAGCCAATACCCTTTGAGGAGGGGAGTAACAGGGGAGCTGTTTTTT.

The chain carries TRBV5-6 and TRBJ2-3; D is uncertain. The CDR3 contains 12 residues. Per the germline V gene, CDR1 is SGHDT and CDR2 is YYEEEE. Trimming took off 6 bases at V and 7 bases at J, with 12 bases between the two ends. The CDR3 DNA follows: TGTGCCAGCACCCAGAACAGTAATACGCAGTATTTT. Translation gives CASTQNSNTQYF.

The sample holds one count of this clone. The V call is TRBV4-1, the J call TRBJ1-5; possible D gene TRBD1, 6 bases. The germline V gene has CDR1 MGHRA and CDR2 YSYEKL. Trimming took off 0 bases at V and 9 bases at J, with 12 bases between the two ends. The CDR3 runs 14 residues. The CDR3 region is CASSQDSTGRPQHF. In nucleotides, the CDR3 is TGCGCCAGCAGCCAAGATAGTACAGGGCGGCCCCAGCATTTT.

The chain combines TRBV6-5 with TRBJ1-5, with D tentatively TRBD1 (6 bases). Trimming pared 6 bases from V and 1 base from J, leaving 13 bases between. The CDR3 sequence is 15 residues long. Germline V lookup: CDR1 MNHEY, CDR2 SVGAGI. CDR3 region: CASSYVGGSNQPQHF. CDR3 in DNA: TGTGCCAGCAGCTACGTAGGGGGGAGCAATCAGCCCCAGCATTTT.

The chain joins TRBV5-1 to TRBJ2-1; 9 positions agree with TRBD2. Germline CDR1 and CDR2: SGHRS and YFSETQ. CDR3 size: 18 residues. V gave up 5 bases and J gave up 2 bases; unmatched junction bases: 14. The DNA of the CDR3 is TGCGCCAGCAGGACTATGACTTTAGCGGGGGCCCCCTACAATGAGCAGTTCTTC. Its translation: CASRTMTLAGAPYNEQFF.

The chain links TRBV5-1 to TRBJ2-3; D gene ambiguous. Trimming cost V 4 bases and J 4 bases, with 19 bases left between them. CDR1 is SGHRS, CDR2 YFSETQ, per germline. This CDR3 is built from 16 residues. The CDR3 DNA is TGCGCCAGCAGCCCCACCGGGTCCTACGCGGCAGATACGCAGTATTTT. Its translation is CASSPTGSYAADTQYF.

The V call is TRBV2, the J call TRBJ2-3, with TRBD2 matching 13 bases. This CDR3 has 20 amino acids. J lost 0 bases, V lost 5 bases, and 14 bases had no gene match. Germline CDR1 reads SNHLY; CDR2 reads FYNNEI. The CDR3, as DNA: TGTGCCAGCAGTAAACCCGGGACTAGCGGGGCGTTAAGAAGCACAGATACGCAGTATTTT. This encodes CASSKPGTSGALRSTDTQYF.

The chain has TRBV4-3 and TRBJ1-5; possible D gene TRBD1, 5 bases. CDR3 length: 15 residues. From germline, CDR1 is LGHNA and CDR2 YSLEER. Trimming left V 0 bases short and J 3 bases short, with 9 bases between. The CDR3 bases are TGCGCCAGCAGCCAAGACCCGGGGCCCAATCAGCCCCAGCATTTT. Amino acid sequence: CASSQDPGPNQPQHF.

This clone was counted only a few times. The chain is built from TRBV6-1 and TRBJ1-5, with D tentatively TRBD1 (5 bases). Trimming took off 2 bases at V and 3 bases at J, with 8 bases between the two ends. CDR3 length equals 14 residues. Germline CDR1 reads MNHNS; CDR2 reads SASEGT. As DNA, the CDR3 is TGTGCCAGCAGTGAATCGACAGCCAATCAGCCCCAGCATTTT. As protein: CASSESTANQPQHF.

The table lists this clone with a few counts. The chain employs TRBV3-1 (or the pseudogene TRBV3-2) and TRBJ2-7; possible D gene TRBD2, 6 bases. The germline CDR1 and CDR2 sequences are LGHDT and YNNKEL (reference sequence). The CDR3 runs to 16 residues. V was clipped by 1 base and J by 4 bases, with 17 bases between them. In DNA, the CDR3 is TGTGCCAGCAGCCAAGGGTTCCGGGGAGGAGGGTACGAGCAGTACTTC. Amino acids: CASSQGFRGGGYEQYF.

In its sample, this clone was seen a few times. The rearrangement uses TRBV9 and TRBJ2-7, with D possibly TRBD1 on 5 matching bases. This CDR3 is built from 16 residues. V lost 3 bases, J lost 1 base, and 17 bases lay in between. Germline loops: CDR1 SGDLS, CDR2 YYNGEE. In DNA form, the CDR3 reads TGTGCCAGCAGCGAGGGGCAGGGTCGTTTTTCCTACGAGCAGTACTTC. Translation gives CASSEGQGRFSYEQYF.

This chain uses TRBV3-1 (or the pseudogene TRBV3-2) with TRBJ2-5, with 7 bases fitting TRBD2. CDR3 length: 15 amino acids. CDR1 and CDR2 from the germline V gene are LGHDT and YNNKEL (reference sequence). J lost 1 base, V lost 4 bases, and 6 bases had no gene match. The CDR3 is CASSLGPGGQETQYF. CDR3 bases: TGTGCCAGCAGCCTTGGGCCGGGGGGCCAAGAGACCCAGTACTTC.

J is TRBJ2-3 and V is TRBV19; the match to TRBD2 covers 9 bases. This CDR3 is 15 amino acids long. Germline-derived CDR1 and CDR2 are LNHDA and SQIVND (reference sequence). V was clipped by 4 bases and J by 1 base; unmatched bases: 3. CDR3 sequence: CASSKRGAGTDTQYF. The CDR3 DNA sequence: TGTGCCAGTAGTAAGCGGGGGGCTGGCACAGATACGCAGTATTTT.

This sequence joins TRBV15 and TRBJ2-7; 9 positions match TRBD1. Germline loops: CDR1 LNHNV, CDR2 YYDKDF (reference sequence). The CDR3 contains 14 residues. Losses at the gene ends were 5 bases for V and 6 bases for J; bases not matched to a gene: 8. The CDR3 loop reads CATSGRDRVGEQYF. CDR3 in DNA: TGTGCCACCAGCGGACGGGACAGGGTTGGCGAGCAGTACTTC.

This rearrangement joins TRBV5-4 to TRBJ1-6, with 7 nucleotides matching TRBD1. This CDR3 has 15 residues. J was trimmed by 7 bases and V by 3 bases; bases with no gene match: 7. The germline gives CDR1 SGHNT, CDR2 YYREEE (reference sequence). The CDR3 DNA reads TGTGCCAGCAGCTCACAGGGGCAGTACAATTCACCCCTCCACTTT. This translates into CASSSQGQYNSPLHF.

The chain uses TRBV5-1 and TRBJ2-7; D possibly corresponds to TRBD2 (7 bases). V was trimmed by 0 bases and J by 0 bases, leaving 13 bases between them. Germline loops: CDR1 SGHRS, CDR2 YFSETQ. The CDR3 is made up of 16 amino acids. DNA of the CDR3: TGCGCCAGCAGCTTGGGCGGGGGCTCTCACTCCTACGAGCAGTACTTC. Its protein is CASSLGGGSHSYEQYF.

The chain has TRBV5-1 and TRBJ2-7, with a possible D match to TRBD1 (7 bases). The germline V and J ends were trimmed by 4 bases and 5 bases, with 10 bases remaining between them. Germline V gene sequence: CDR1 SGHRS, CDR2 YFSETQ. The CDR3 consists of 12 residues. CDR3 in amino acids: CASSQGGHEQYF. The CDR3 DNA is TGCGCCAGCAGCCAGGGGGGTCACGAGCAGTACTTC.

The chain couples TRBV5-1 to TRBJ2-2, with 8 bases that match TRBD2. The CDR3 is 15 amino acids. From germline, CDR1 is SGHRS and CDR2 YFSETQ. V trimming: 4 bases; J trimming: 6 bases; junction bases outside the gene matches: 8. CDR3 DNA: TGCGCCAGCAGCCCCCCCGTTAGCGGGGCCGGGGAGCTGTTTTTT. It translates to CASSPPVSGAGELFF.

V and J are TRBV5-1 and TRBJ1-6; D gene ambiguous. This CDR3 comprises 15 residues. Germline V gene data show CDR1 as SGHRS and CDR2 as YFSETQ. V lost 0 bases to trimming and J lost 5 bases, with 9 bases between them. CDR3 bases: TGCGCCAGCAGCTTGGCGGCAGAAGATAATTCACCCCTCCACTTT. Its translation is CASSLAAEDNSPLHF.

The chain uses TRBV3-1 (or the pseudogene TRBV3-2) and TRBJ1-4; D is ambiguous. V lost 0 bases and J lost 4, with 15 bases in between. The CDR3 consists of 17 residues. Germline V CDR1 and CDR2: LGHDT, YNNKEL (reference sequence). The CDR3 sequence is CASSQELPQRNNEKLFF. The CDR3, as DNA: TGTGCCAGCAGCCAAGAGCTCCCACAGAGGAATAATGAAAAACTGTTTTTT.

The genes are TRBV19 and TRBJ2-3, with 10 bases that match TRBD2. CDR3 length: 14 amino acids. V was clipped by 4 bases and J by 4 bases; unmatched bases: 2. Per germline, CDR1 LNHDA and CDR2 SQIVND (reference sequence). The CDR3 coding sequence is TGTGCCAGTAGTACTAGCGGGGGTGCAGATACGCAGTATTTT. It is translated as CASSTSGGADTQYF.

This clone was found a few times. V usage is TRBV5-1 and J usage is TRBJ1-3; TRBD1 agrees at 12 bases. V shed 4 bases, J shed 0 bases, and the junction held 5 bases outside the gene matches. Germline V gene sequence: CDR1 SGHRS, CDR2 YFSETQ. There are 17 residues in the CDR3. The CDR3 region is CASSPGTGGSSGNTIYF. The CDR3 DNA is TGCGCCAGCAGCCCGGGGACAGGGGGCTCCTCTGGAAACACCATATATTTT.

The gene calls are TRBV12-3 or TRBV12-4 and TRBJ2-3; D remains unclear. The CDR3 spans 13 residues. Trimming took 8 bases from V and 0 from J, leaving 9 bases between them. CDR3 amino acids: CASRSSSTDTQYF. In DNA, the CDR3 is TGTGCCAGCCGCTCATCGAGCACAGATACGCAGTATTTT.

The chain uses TRBV10-3 and TRBJ2-2; 10 bases align to TRBD1. This CDR3 region has 15 residues. With 5 bases clipped from V and 7 bases from J, the junction kept 7 bases outside the gene matches. The germline CDR1 and CDR2 sequences are ENHRY and SYGVKD. The DNA of the CDR3 is TGTGCCATCAGTTCGGACAGGGGGGGAATCGGGGAGCTGTTTTTT. This encodes CAISSDRGGIGELFF.

The chain employs TRBV7-3 and TRBJ1-2, with D maybe TRBD1 (6 bases). V was pared by 5 bases and J by 4 bases, with 17 bases between. Germline V gene lookup returns CDR1 SGHTA and CDR2 FQGTGA. The CDR3 runs 15 residues. The CDR3 region is CASSPSGGASYGYTF. The CDR3 DNA is TGTGCCAGCAGCCCCTCCGGGGGGGCCTCCTATGGCTACACCTTC. The full variable domain, its missing parts supplied by reference TRBV7-3 and TRBJ1-2, is GAGVSQTPSNKVTEKGKYVELRCDPISGHTALYWYRQSLGQGPEFLIYFQGTGAADDSGLPNDRFFAVRPEGSVSTLKIQRTERGDSAVYLCASSPSGGASYGYTFGSGTRLTVV.

This clone has a single count. The chain recombines TRBV10-3 with TRBJ2-5, with D hard to call. The germline CDR1 and CDR2 sequences are ENHRY and SYGVKD. The germline V and J ends were trimmed by 4 bases and 2 bases, with 8 bases remaining between them. This CDR3 spans 13 amino acids. The CDR3 coding sequence is TGTGCCATCAGTGCTGCAGGTCAAGAGACCCAGTACTTC. Translated, it gives CAISAAGQETQYF.

The genes are TRBV27 and TRBJ2-7; perhaps TRBD2 as D (6 bases). Per the germline V gene, CDR1 is MNHEY and CDR2 is SMNVEV (reference sequence). V shed 3 bases and J shed 2 bases, with 23 bases lying between them. The CDR3 is made up of 18 amino acids. In nucleotides, the CDR3 is TGTGCCAGCAGTTTCCTCGGGGGTGCGGGCTCTCCGACCTACGAGCAGTACTTC. Amino acids: CASSFLGGAGSPTYEQYF.